The 30 T cell receptor beta chains below come from one sample, sequenced in a study of cytomegalovirus exposure and HLA in healthy donors. Using immunoSEQ multiplex PCR, the repertoire was profiled, and TCRdb retains in-frame clones only, with some absent. The sample lists 95,000 to 150,000 clones; over 75% were seen once. Sequencing used PBMCs. These receptors were collected from a young woman in good health and CMV-seronegative.

The CDR3: CASQDIRSNQPQHF. The CDR3, as DNA: TGTGCCAGTCAGGACATTCGAAGCAATCAGCCCCAGCATTTT. V gene TRBV25-1 combines with J gene TRBJ1-5; D may be TRBD1 (5 bases). The CDR3 is 14 amino acids. V lost 9 bases and J lost 1, with 13 bases in between. Germline loops: CDR1 MGHDK, CDR2 SYGVNS.

The chain is built from TRBV2 and TRBJ1-1; a possible D gene is TRBD1 (5 bases). The CDR3 runs to 11 residues. With 5 bases removed from V and 4 bases from J, the gap between germline ends came to 5 bases. Germline CDR1 reads SNHLY; CDR2 reads FYNNEI. CDR3 loop: CASSRGTEAFF. CDR3 bases: TGTGCCAGCAGTAGGGGCACTGAAGCTTTCTTT.

V and J are TRBV27 and TRBJ2-1; unclear D gene. Germline CDR1 is MNHEY and CDR2 is SMNVEV (reference sequence). This CDR3 is built from 14 residues. V was trimmed by 2 bases and J by 0 bases, leaving 5 bases between them. Here the CDR3 DNA reads TGTGCCAGCAGTTTACCGGGCTCCTACAATGAGCAGTTCTTC. The encoded protein is CASSLPGSYNEQFF.

A single count supports this clone. The V gene is TRBV27, the J gene TRBJ2-3, with 8 bases fitting TRBD1. Per the germline V gene, CDR1 is MNHEY and CDR2 is SMNVEV (reference sequence). This CDR3 comprises 15 residues. V dropped 6 bases and J dropped 2; count of bases not matched to a gene: 7. The CDR3 loop is CASSPGGWNTDTQYF. Here the CDR3 DNA reads TGTGCCAGCAGCCCAGGGGGCTGGAACACAGATACGCAGTATTTT.

This clone was detected only once. The V gene is TRBV6-1, the J gene TRBJ2-5, with 8 bases matching TRBD2. The junction had 11 bases not matched to a gene; V was cut back by 0 bases and J by 5 bases. The CDR3 length is 17 residues. Germline V gene sequence: CDR1 MNHNS, CDR2 SASEGT. CDR3 coding DNA: TGTGCCAGCAGTGAAGCTCTCGGGGGGGCTACCTTGGAGACCCAGTACTTC. The encoded protein is CASSEALGGATLETQYF.

V usage is TRBV15 and J usage is TRBJ1-2, with D tentatively TRBD1 (6 bases). Germline V gene lookup returns CDR1 LNHNV and CDR2 YYDKDF (reference sequence). The CDR3 has 16 amino acids. V gave up 2 bases and J gave up 6 bases, with 19 bases separating them. The CDR3 sequence: CATSRWTAMTPHGYTF. In nucleotides, the CDR3 is TGTGCCACCAGCAGATGGACAGCCATGACCCCCCATGGCTACACCTTC.

The V call is TRBV12-5, the J call TRBJ2-7; possible D gene TRBD2, 5 bases. Germline assignment: CDR1 LGHNT and CDR2 FRNRAP. The germline V and J ends were trimmed by 3 bases and 3 bases, with 12 bases remaining between them. The length of the CDR3 is 14 residues. CDR3 residues: CASGLGAVDYEQYF. The CDR3 bases are TGTGCTAGTGGTTTAGGAGCGGTCGACTACGAGCAGTACTTC.

This chain joins TRBV19 and TRBJ2-2; D possibly corresponds to TRBD1 (5 bases). V lost 4 bases and J lost 5, with 11 bases in between. The CDR3 extends over 14 amino acids. Per germline, CDR1 LNHDA and CDR2 SQIVND (reference sequence). The CDR3 is CASSRGQRTGELFF. The DNA for the CDR3 is TGTGCCAGTAGTAGGGGCCAGCGAACCGGGGAGCTGTTTTTT.

The J gene is TRBJ2-7, the V gene TRBV7-2; D is perhaps TRBD1 (5 bases). The CDR3 covers 12 residues. Germline V gives CDR1 SGHTA, CDR2 FQGNSA. The V end lost 5 bases, the J end lost 3 bases, and 8 bases lay between the germline ends. For the CDR3, the DNA is TGTGCCAGCAGCCCCGGACACTACGAGCAGTACTTC. Protein product: CASSPGHYEQYF. The full variable domain, its missing parts supplied by reference TRBV7-2 and TRBJ2-7, is GAGVSQSPSNKVTEKGKDVELRCDPISGHTALYWYRQSLGQGLEFLIYFQGNSAPDKSGLPSDRFSAERTGGSVSTLTIQRTQQEDSAVYLCASSPGHYEQYFGPGTRLTVT.

The chain carries TRBV11-2 and TRBJ1-1; 7 positions agree with TRBD1. CDR3 length equals 14 residues. Germline CDR1 reads SGHAT; CDR2 reads FQNNGV. The J segment lost 6 bases and the V segment lost 4 bases, leaving 8 bases of the junction unmatched. Written as DNA, the CDR3 is TGTGCCAGCAGCTCCGACAGGGTGGTCCCTGAAGCTTTCTTT. Encoded protein: CASSSDRVVPEAFF.

This chain joins TRBV7-9 and TRBJ1-2, with D possibly matching TRBD1 (6 bases). The CDR3 is made up of 13 amino acids. The V end lost 5 bases, the J end lost 6 bases, and 13 bases lay between the germline ends. In germline, CDR1 is SEHNR, CDR2 FQNEAQ (reference sequence). CDR3 amino acids: CASSPWTADGYTF. The DNA for the CDR3 is TGTGCCAGCAGCCCTTGGACAGCGGATGGCTACACCTTC.

This chain links TRBV6-1 with TRBJ1-1; no firm D call. V lost 2 bases and J 1 base, leaving 11 bases between the germline ends. Germline lookup yields CDR1 MNHNS and CDR2 SASEGT. The CDR3 contains 15 residues. The CDR3 is CASSESFRRNTEAFF. The DNA for the CDR3 is TGTGCCAGCAGTGAAAGTTTTAGGAGGAACACTGAAGCTTTCTTT.

The chain links TRBV11-3 to TRBJ2-2; D uncertain. Trimming took off 3 bases at V and 1 base at J, with 6 bases between the two ends. The germline V gene has CDR1 SGHNT and CDR2 YENEEA. The CDR3 sequence is 14 residues long. CDR3 in DNA: TGTGCCAGCAGCTTTACGCGGAACACCGGGGAGCTGTTTTTT. Translation: CASSFTRNTGELFF.

This clone came up once. This chain connects TRBV6-1 to TRBJ1-4, with 7 bases fitting TRBD1. The germline V gene encodes CDR1 MNHNS and CDR2 SASEGT. Trimming removed 6 bases from V and 7 bases from J; junction bases left unmatched: 8. The CDR3 has 14 residues. DNA of the CDR3: TGTGCCAGCAGGGCCAGGGGGTTCGGTGAAAAACTGTTTTTT. Amino acids: CASRARGFGEKLFF.

Only one count was recorded for this clone. The chain carries TRBV6-5 and TRBJ2-5, with D perhaps TRBD2 (5 bases). This CDR3 spans 15 amino acids. CDR1 is MNHEY and CDR2 is SVGAGI in the germline V gene. V was trimmed by 5 bases and J by 1 base, leaving 14 bases between them. CDR3 nucleotide sequence: TGTGCCAGCAGTCCCGACTATGGATTCCAAGAGACCCAGTACTTC. Protein product: CASSPDYGFQETQYF.

This clone showed up just once. The V and J genes are TRBV11-3 and TRBJ2-1; 10 positions agree with TRBD1. Losses at the gene ends were 4 bases for V and 7 bases for J; bases not matched to a gene: 4. CDR1 is SGHNT, CDR2 YENEEA, per germline. The CDR3 has 14 amino acids. The CDR3 nucleotides read TGTGCCAGCAGCTCCCGGACAGGGGGGAATGAGCAGTTCTTC. Its protein product is CASSSRTGGNEQFF.

The chain has TRBV5-1 and TRBJ2-7; TRBD1 agrees at 8 bases. This CDR3 is 16 amino acids long. Trimming removed 0 bases from V and 5 bases from J; junction bases left unmatched: 10. The germline gives CDR1 SGHRS, CDR2 YFSETQ. The CDR3 DNA is TGCGCCAGCAGCTTGGTTGGACAGGGAGGTCTCGACGAGCAGTACTTC. Translating gives CASSLVGQGGLDEQYF.

This clone was observed a few times. J is TRBJ2-3 and V is TRBV13; TRBD2 agrees at 9 bases. With V trimmed by 7 bases and J by 0 bases, 5 bases remained unmatched. CDR3 length equals 15 residues. Germline CDR1 reads PRHDT; CDR2 reads FYEKMQ (reference sequence). The CDR3 sequence: CASMAGGSSTDTQYF. Here the CDR3 DNA reads TGTGCCAGCATGGCGGGGGGGTCTAGCACAGATACGCAGTATTTT.

The chain has TRBV7-2 and TRBJ2-7; D gene ambiguous. Per the germline V gene, CDR1 is SGHTA and CDR2 is FQGNSA. The ends were cut back, 3 bases at V and 3 bases at J, with 9 bases in the middle. This CDR3 region has 13 residues. CDR3 in DNA: TGTGCCAGCAGCTTCACCAGAAACTACGAGCAGTACTTC. It codes for CASSFTRNYEQYF.

In this sample, this clone turned up once. This chain joins TRBV23-1 and TRBJ2-3, with TRBD2 matching 12 bases. TRBV23-1 is noted as an ORF with a role that remains uncertain. V gave up 8 bases and J gave up 0 bases; unmatched junction bases: 15. The length of the CDR3 is 19 residues. The CDR3 sequence: CASPGGLTSGGTSTDTQYF. In DNA, the CDR3 is TGCGCCAGCCCCGGGGGCCTGACTAGCGGGGGCACTAGCACAGATACGCAGTATTTT.

This clone has a single count. The chain recombines TRBV19 with TRBJ1-6; tentative D call: TRBD1 (6 bases). V lost 6 bases to trimming and J lost 4 bases, with 13 bases between them. There are 15 residues in the CDR3. Germline CDR1 and CDR2: LNHDA and SQIVND (reference sequence). The CDR3 DNA is TGTGCCAGTAGCCAATCACAGGGTTATAATTCACCCCTCCACTTT. This sequence encodes CASSQSQGYNSPLHF.

The chain carries TRBV19 and TRBJ1-6, with TRBD1 as a possible D gene (6 bases). Germline CDR1 LNHDA, CDR2 SQIVND (reference sequence). Trimming removed 6 bases from V and 5 bases from J, with 8 bases in between. CDR3 length: 13 residues. CDR3 sequence: CASRTGHNSPLHF. The DNA for the CDR3 is TGTGCCAGTAGGACAGGCCATAATTCACCCCTCCACTTT.

The gene calls are TRBV5-1 and TRBJ1-1; TRBD1 matches 9 bases. The CDR3 sequence is 13 residues long. Germline CDR1 SGHRS, CDR2 YFSETQ. The ends lost 6 bases at V and 3 bases at J; junction bases unmatched: 3. The CDR3 sequence: CASKDRGDTEAFF. CDR3 nucleotides: TGCGCCAGCAAGGACAGGGGAGACACTGAAGCTTTCTTT. The full variable domain, its missing parts supplied by reference TRBV5-1 and TRBJ1-1, is KAGVTQTPRYLIKTRGQQVTLSCSPISGHRSVSWYQQTPGQGLQFLFEYFSETQRNKGNFPGRFSGRQFSNSRSEMNVSTLELGDSALYLCASKDRGDTEAFFGQGTRLTVV.

The rearrangement uses TRBV23-1 and TRBJ2-5; D is possibly TRBD1 (6 bases). TRBV23-1 is designated an ORF whose function remains uncertain. This CDR3 has 16 residues. Deletions cut 8 bases from V and 2 bases from J, with 21 bases between. The CDR3 DNA follows: TGCGCCAGCCAGGGGTCGACAGTAGATTGTCAAGAGACCCAGTACTTC. Encoded protein: CASQGSTVDCQETQYF.

The chain uses TRBV6-5 and TRBJ2-5; 8 nucleotides match TRBD1. CDR1 is MNHEY, CDR2 SVGAGI, per germline. J lost 1 base, V lost 6 bases, and 7 bases had no gene match. CDR3 length: 15 residues. The CDR3 sequence: CASSRSGTGQETQYF. Here the CDR3 DNA reads TGTGCCAGCAGCAGATCCGGGACAGGCCAAGAGACCCAGTACTTC.

V is TRBV19 and J is TRBJ2-3; the match to TRBD1 covers 9 bases. CDR1 is LNHDA and CDR2 is SQIVND in the germline V gene (reference sequence). The CDR3 contains 15 residues. V dropped 10 bases and J dropped 2; count of bases not matched to a gene: 10. The CDR3 reads CATTLGQGNTDTQYF. The CDR3 DNA reads TGTGCCACAACCCTAGGACAGGGGAACACAGATACGCAGTATTTT. The entire variable domain, with the rest obtained from reference TRBV19 and TRBJ2-3, is as follows: DGGITQSPKYLFRKEGQNVTLSCEQNLNHDAMYWYRQDPGQGLRLIYYSQIVNDFQKGDIAEGYSVSREKKESFPLTVTSAQKNPTAFYLCATTLGQGNTDTQYFGPGTRLTVL.

The rearrangement uses TRBV30 and TRBJ2-7; 7 nucleotides agree with TRBD1. CDR3 length: 16 amino acids. Germline CDR1 is GTSNPN and CDR2 is SVGIG (reference sequence). V lost 3 bases, J lost 1 base, and 12 bases stayed unmatched. CDR3 sequence: CAWSVTGTATSYEQYF. The DNA for the CDR3 is TGTGCCTGGAGCGTAACCGGGACAGCCACTTCCTACGAGCAGTACTTC.

The V gene is TRBV12-5, the J gene TRBJ2-7; 8 bases are shared with TRBD2. J gave up 3 bases and V 1 base, and 5 bases lay outside the gene matches. The length of the CDR3 is 15 residues. Germline assignment: CDR1 LGHNT and CDR2 FRNRAP. The CDR3 sequence is CASGLGSGASYEQYF. CDR3 coding DNA: TGTGCTAGTGGTTTGGGTAGCGGGGCCAGCTACGAGCAGTACTTC.

The chain carries TRBV2 and TRBJ2-7; weak D call: TRBD2 (7 bases). There are 16 residues in the CDR3. V dropped 6 bases and J dropped 2 bases, with 20 bases sitting between them. Germline V gene lookup returns CDR1 SNHLY and CDR2 FYNNEI. CDR3 sequence (DNA): TGTGCCAGCAGGCCCCGGGGGGCCGGAAAGACCTACGAGCAGTACTTC. Translated, it gives CASRPRGAGKTYEQYF.

The J gene is TRBJ1-1, the V gene TRBV25-1; TRBD1 matches 7 bases. The CDR3 is 16 residues long. V shed 2 bases and J 3 bases; nucleotides not matched to a gene: 9. Germline CDR1 reads MGHDK; CDR2 reads SYGVNS. The CDR3 region has the DNA TGTGCCAGCAGTGAACGCCGACAGGGATTGGACACTGAAGCTTTCTTT. This gives the protein CASSERRQGLDTEAFF.